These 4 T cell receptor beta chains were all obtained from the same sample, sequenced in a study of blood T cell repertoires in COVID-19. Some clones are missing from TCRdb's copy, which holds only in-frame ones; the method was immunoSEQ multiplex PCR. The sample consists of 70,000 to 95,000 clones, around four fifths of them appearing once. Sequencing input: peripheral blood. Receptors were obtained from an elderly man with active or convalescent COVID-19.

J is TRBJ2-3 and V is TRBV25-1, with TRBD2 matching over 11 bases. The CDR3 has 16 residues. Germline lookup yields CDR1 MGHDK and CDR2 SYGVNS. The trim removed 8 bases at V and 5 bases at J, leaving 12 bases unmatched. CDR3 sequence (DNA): TGTGCCAGCGCCCGAACTAGCGGGAGTACTATAGATACGCAGTATTTT. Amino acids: CASARTSGSTIDTQYF.

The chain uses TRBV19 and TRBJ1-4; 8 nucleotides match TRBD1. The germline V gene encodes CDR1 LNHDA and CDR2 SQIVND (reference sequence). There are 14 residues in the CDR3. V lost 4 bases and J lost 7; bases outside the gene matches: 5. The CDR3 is CASSNRGVSEKLFF. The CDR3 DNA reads TGTGCCAGTAGTAACAGGGGGGTTTCTGAAAAACTGTTTTTT.

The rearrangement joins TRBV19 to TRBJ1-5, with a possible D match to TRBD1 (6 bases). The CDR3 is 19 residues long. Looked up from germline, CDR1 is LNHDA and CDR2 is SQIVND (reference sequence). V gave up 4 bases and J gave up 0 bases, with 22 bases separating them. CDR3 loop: CASSTNRALGADSNQPQHF. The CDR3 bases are TGTGCCAGTAGTACGAACAGGGCGCTGGGGGCCGATAGCAATCAGCCCCAGCATTTT. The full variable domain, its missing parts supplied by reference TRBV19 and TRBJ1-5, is DGGITQSPKYLFRKEGQNVTLSCEQNLNHDAMYWYRQDPGQGLRLIYYSQIVNDFQKGDIAEGYSVSREKKESFPLTVTSAQKNPTAFYLCASSTNRALGADSNQPQHFGDGTRLSIL.

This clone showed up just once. CDR3 sequence reads: CASSLGQGTGQPQHF. In DNA, the CDR3 is TGTGCCAGCAGCTTAGGACAGGGGACGGGTCAGCCCCAGCATTTT. V usage is TRBV2 and J usage is TRBJ1-5; 9 bases fit TRBD1. The CDR3 totals 15 residues. The junction had 9 bases not matched to a gene; V was cut back by 6 bases and J by 6 bases. The germline V gene has CDR1 SNHLY and CDR2 FYNNEI.